The clone carrying this T cell receptor (beta chain) was observed at least ten times. Its target is unknown. Germline V CDR1 and CDR2: SNHLY, FYNNEI. The V gene lost 4 bases and the J gene lost 10 bases, with 17 bases spanning the gap. The CDR3 spans 14 residues. MiXCR, run by TCRdb on the 5' RACE reads, gives a single entry per CDR3 protein. Here the sample spans approximately 180,000 distinct CDR3 sequences, about 6% being singletons. The data originate from a study of T cells after yellow fever vaccination. The study, taken as a whole, reports: It was a small share of clonotypes that appeared in both CD4 and CD8 compartments. Most clones from primary vaccination were detected again post-booster (approximately 96% CD4, roughly 85% CD8).

The sample here was CD4+ T cells sorted from PBMCs, taken on the day of the first yellow fever vaccination. The chain recombines TRBV2 with TRBJ2-1; tentative D call: TRBD2 (7 bases). The origin of this receptor is a young man who received the YFV17D yellow fever vaccine. CDR3 sequence (DNA): TGTGCCAGCAGTGTGAGAGGGGGGGCCTGGGAGCAGTTCTTC. Translating gives CASSVRGGAWEQFF.